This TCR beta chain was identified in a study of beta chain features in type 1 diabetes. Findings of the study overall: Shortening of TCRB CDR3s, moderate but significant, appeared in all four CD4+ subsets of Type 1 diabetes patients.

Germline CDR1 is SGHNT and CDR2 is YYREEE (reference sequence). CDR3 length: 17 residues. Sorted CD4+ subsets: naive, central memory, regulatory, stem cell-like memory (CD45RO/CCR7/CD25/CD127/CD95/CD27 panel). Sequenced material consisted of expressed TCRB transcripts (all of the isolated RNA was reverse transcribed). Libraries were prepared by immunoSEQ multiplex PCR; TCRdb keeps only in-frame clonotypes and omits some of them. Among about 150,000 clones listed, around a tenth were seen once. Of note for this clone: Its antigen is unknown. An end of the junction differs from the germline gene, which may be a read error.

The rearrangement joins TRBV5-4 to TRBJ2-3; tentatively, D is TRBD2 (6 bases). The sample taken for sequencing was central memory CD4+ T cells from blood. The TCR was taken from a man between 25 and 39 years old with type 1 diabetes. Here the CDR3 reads CASSQVKDLAGTDTQYF. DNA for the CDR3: TGCGCCAGCAGCCAAGTCAAGGATTTAGCGGGCACAGATACGCAGTATTTT.